This T cell receptor beta chain was sequenced during a study of neurological immune-mediated disorders. This clonotype came up many times. The cDNA came from 5'RACE with 10-nucleotide random UMIs. Each CDR3 protein is one row after TCRdb ran MiXCR on the 5' RACE reads. The sample contains approximately 60,000 distinct CDR3 sequences, about 4% of which appear only once. This receptor was obtained from a man over 45 with multiple sclerosis. Sequencing was done on a sample of PBMCs.

The CDR3 DNA follows: TGTGCCAGTAAGGAGGACAGGTTAGACACTGAAGCTTTCTTT. It translates to CASKEDRLDTEAFF. The chain has TRBV28 and TRBJ1-1; 7 bases are shared with TRBD1. Germline V gene sequence: CDR1 MDHEN, CDR2 SYDVKM. The CDR3 has 14 residues. V shed 9 bases and J 3 bases; nucleotides not matched to a gene: 10.